The present T cell receptor beta chain was sequenced within a study of shared clonotypes between healthy human individuals. The CDR3 is 15 amino acids. Trimming took 5 bases from V and 4 from J; bases not matched to a gene: 8. Germline V gene sequence: CDR1 PRHDT, CDR2 FYEKMQ (reference sequence). As regards this clone: Its antigen is currently unknown.

Naive CD8 cells were CD45RO-negative, positively selected for CCR7, excluding terminally differentiated effector memory CD45RA+ cells. Findings and caveats of the study: Naive CD4 clonotypes overlapped across several donors at 4.5% to 5.5%.

Every immunoSEQ plate was one replicate of a subset's evenly spread DNA. Each PCR replicate from the sorted subsets contained about 200 ng DNA, which is some 31,000 T cell genomes. The method was immunoSEQ multiplex PCR; TCRdb's version includes in-frame clones alone and lacks a portion of them. The data show about 750,000 clones, 92% seen once. The rearrangement uses TRBV13 and TRBJ1-2, with TRBD1 matching over 9 bases. This TCR came from a man younger than 45 in good health. Sequences were obtained from naive CD8+ T cells sorted from blood. DNA for the CDR3: TGTGCCAGCAGCACGGGACAGGGAGAGATCTATGGCTACACCTTC. Amino acids: CASSTGQGEIYGYTF.